This record concerns one T cell receptor (beta chain) sequence. The antigen remains undetermined. The CDR3 extends over 16 amino acids. Trimming took 4 bases from V and 6 from J; bases not matched to a gene: 6. CDR1 and CDR2 from the germline V gene are SSHAT and FNYEAQ (reference sequence). This sample was taken from a study of T-cell reconstitution after alpha-beta-depleted transplantation in children. A TCRbeta library incorporating unique molecular identifiers was prepared. TCRdb ran MiXCR on the PCR reads and lists one entry per CDR3 protein. The sample has 440,000 or so distinct CDR3 sequences; around 46% are singletons. Broader study findings: Expanded graft clones numbering several hundred reportedly gave rise to alpha-beta T cells about two months after transplant.

Sequencing was performed on PBMCs, taken before TCRalphabeta/CD19-depleted stem cell transplant. This chain uses TRBV7-7 with TRBJ2-1; TRBD2 aligns across 13 bases. This clonotype originated in a girl under 10 years old with aplastic anemia, due to receive a stem cell transplant. The chain's CDR3 is CASSSGTSGNLNEQFF. The CDR3 bases are TGTGCCAGCAGCTCCGGGACTAGCGGGAACCTCAATGAGCAGTTCTTC.